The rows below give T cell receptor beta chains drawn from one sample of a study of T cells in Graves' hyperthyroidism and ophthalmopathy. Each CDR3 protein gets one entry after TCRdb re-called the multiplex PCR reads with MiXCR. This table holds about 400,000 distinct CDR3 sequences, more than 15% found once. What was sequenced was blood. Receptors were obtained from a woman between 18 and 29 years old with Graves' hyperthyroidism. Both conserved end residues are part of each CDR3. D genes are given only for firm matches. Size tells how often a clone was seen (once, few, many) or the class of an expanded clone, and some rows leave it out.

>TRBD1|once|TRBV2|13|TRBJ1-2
CASKQGGRDGYTF
TGTGCCAGCAAACAGGGGGGAAGAGATGGCTACACCTTC
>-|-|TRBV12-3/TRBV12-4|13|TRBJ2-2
CASSLGGTGELLF
TGTGCCAGCAGTTTAGGGGGGACCGGGGAGCTGCTTTTT
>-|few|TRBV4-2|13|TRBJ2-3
CASSQGLQDTQYF
TGTGCCAGCAGCCAAGGCCTGCAAGATACGCAGTATTTT
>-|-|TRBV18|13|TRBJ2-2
CATTIDITGELFF
TGTGCCACGACCATCGATATCACCGGGGAGCTGTTTTTT
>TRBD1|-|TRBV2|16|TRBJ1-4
CASSEAGTGVNEKLFF
TGTGCCAGCAGTGAGGCCGGGACAGGGGTTAATGAAAAACTGTTTTTT
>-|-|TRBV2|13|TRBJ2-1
CASSLQGRDEQFF
TGTGCCAGCAGTCTACAGGGTCGGGATGAGCAGTTCTTC
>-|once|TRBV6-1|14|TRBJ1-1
CASSRDGGYTEAFF
TGTGCCAGCAGTCGGGACGGAGGATACACTGAAGCTTTCTTT
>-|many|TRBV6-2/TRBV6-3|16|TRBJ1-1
CASSSTPQGGNTEAFF
TGTGCCAGCAGTTCAACACCCCAGGGTGGGAACACTGAAGCTTTCTTT
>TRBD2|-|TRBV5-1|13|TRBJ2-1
CASSLALAVEQFF
TGCGCCAGCAGCTTAGCTCTAGCGGTTGAGCAGTTCTTC
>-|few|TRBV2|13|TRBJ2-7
CASRGAGSYEQYF
TGTGCCAGCAGGGGGGCAGGTTCCTACGAGCAGTACTTC
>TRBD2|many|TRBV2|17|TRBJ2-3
CASSERLAGEPTDTQYF
TGTGCCAGCAGTGAAAGACTAGCGGGAGAGCCCACAGATACGCAGTATTTT
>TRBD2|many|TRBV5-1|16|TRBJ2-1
CASSLDGRGSYNEQFF
TGCGCCAGCAGCTTGGACGGGAGGGGGTCCTACAATGAGCAGTTCTTC
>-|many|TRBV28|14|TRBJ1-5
CASNPGGGGQPQHF
TGTGCCAGCAACCCCGGGGGAGGGGGACAGCCCCAGCATTTT
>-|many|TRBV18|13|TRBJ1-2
CASSPVRIYGYTF
TGTGCCAGCTCACCAGTGAGGATTTATGGCTACACCTTC
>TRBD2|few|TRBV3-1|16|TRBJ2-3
CASSVRTSGSRDTQYF
TGTGCCAGCAGCGTCCGGACTAGCGGCTCCCGGGATACGCAGTATTTT
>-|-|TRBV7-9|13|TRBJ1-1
CASSGNWNTEAFF
TGTGCCAGCAGCGGGAACTGGAACACTGAAGCTTTCTTT
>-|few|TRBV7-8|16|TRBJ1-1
CASSRTRQVMNTEAFF
TGTGCCAGCAGCCGAACTAGACAGGTTATGAACACTGAAGCTTTCTTT
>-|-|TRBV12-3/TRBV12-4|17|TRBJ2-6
CASTYGVGSSGANVLTF
TGTGCCAGCACCTACGGAGTCGGGAGCTCTGGGGCCAACGTCCTGACTTTC
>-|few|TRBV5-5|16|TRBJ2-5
CASSLELAGLQETQYF
TGTGCCAGCAGCTTGGAACTCGCGGGACTTCAAGAGACCCAGTACTTC
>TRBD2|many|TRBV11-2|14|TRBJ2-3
CASSFGGDADTQYF
TGTGCCAGCAGCTTTGGGGGGGACGCAGATACGCAGTATTTT